The clone carrying this T cell receptor (beta chain) was counted between two and nine times. The source of the sample is a study of blood T cell repertoires in COVID-19. Germline V lookup: CDR1 ENHRY, CDR2 SYGVKD. The V segment lost 6 bases and the J segment 2 bases; nucleotides outside the gene matches: 7. The CDR3 contains 15 residues. Under the authors' procedure: Estimation of nucleated cell counts was performed using reference gene primer amplification. Measured with immunoSEQ multiplex PCR; TCRdb has only the in-frame clones, and not every one. D and trimming were read from the DNA, whereas the V and J calls and clone size are those reported in that table. This sample has about 300,000 clones, with 89% found just once.

This chain joins TRBV10-3 and TRBJ1-5, with 7 bases identical to TRBD1. Sequenced input: PBMCs or T cells enriched from blood (not recorded which). This TCR derives from a man aged 55 to 70 who had recovered from COVID-19. Here the CDR3 DNA reads TGTGCCATCAGCACCCAGGGGGATGGCAATCAGCCCCAGCATTTT. It translates to CAISTQGDGNQPQHF.